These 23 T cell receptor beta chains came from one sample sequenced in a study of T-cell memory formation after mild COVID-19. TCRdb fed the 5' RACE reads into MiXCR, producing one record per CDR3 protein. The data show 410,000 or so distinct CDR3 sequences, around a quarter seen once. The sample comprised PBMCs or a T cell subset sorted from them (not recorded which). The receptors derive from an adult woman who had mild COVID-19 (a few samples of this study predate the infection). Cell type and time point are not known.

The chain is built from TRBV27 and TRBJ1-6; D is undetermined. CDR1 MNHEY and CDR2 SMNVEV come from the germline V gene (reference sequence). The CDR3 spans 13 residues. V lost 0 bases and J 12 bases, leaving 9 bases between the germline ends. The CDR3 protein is CASSLSGSQPLHF. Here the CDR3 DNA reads TGTGCCAGCAGTTTATCTGGCAGTCAACCCCTCCACTTT.

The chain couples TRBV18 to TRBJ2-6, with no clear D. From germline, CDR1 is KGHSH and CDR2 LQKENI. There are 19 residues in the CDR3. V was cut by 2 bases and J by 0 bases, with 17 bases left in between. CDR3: CASSPIYYRANSGANVLTF. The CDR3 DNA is TGTGCCAGCTCACCAATCTATTACAGAGCTAACTCTGGGGCCAACGTCCTGACTTTC. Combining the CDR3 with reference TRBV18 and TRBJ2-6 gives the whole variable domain NAGVMQNPRHLVRRRGQEARLRCSPMKGHSHVYWYRQLPEEGLKFMVYLQKENIIDESGMPKERFSAEFPKEGPSILRIQQVVRGDSAAYFCASSPIYYRANSGANVLTFGAGSRLTVL.

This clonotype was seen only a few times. The CDR3 here is CASSHQTYEQYF. The CDR3 coding sequence is TGTGCCAGCAGCCACCAAACCTACGAGCAGTACTTC. V and J are TRBV3-1 and TRBJ2-7; no clear D gene. This CDR3 contains 12 residues. The germline V and J ends were trimmed by 3 bases and 2 bases, with 5 bases remaining between them. Germline V CDR1 and CDR2: LGHDT, YNNKEL (reference sequence).

The CDR3 region has the DNA TGTGCCAGCACTACGAGACTAGCGGGAGTTGAGGTGCAGTTCTTC. Encoded protein: CASTTRLAGVEVQFF. The chain carries TRBV12-3 or TRBV12-4 and TRBJ2-1; 12 nucleotides line up with TRBD2. The CDR3 spans 15 residues. The V and J ends lost 7 bases and 12 bases, in that order; junction bases with no gene match: 13.

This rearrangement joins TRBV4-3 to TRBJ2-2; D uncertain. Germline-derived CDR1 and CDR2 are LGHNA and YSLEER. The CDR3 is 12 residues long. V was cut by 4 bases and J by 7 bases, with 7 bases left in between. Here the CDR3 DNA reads TGCGCCAGCAGCCCCTACGGCGGGGAGCTGTTTTTT. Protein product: CASSPYGGELFF.

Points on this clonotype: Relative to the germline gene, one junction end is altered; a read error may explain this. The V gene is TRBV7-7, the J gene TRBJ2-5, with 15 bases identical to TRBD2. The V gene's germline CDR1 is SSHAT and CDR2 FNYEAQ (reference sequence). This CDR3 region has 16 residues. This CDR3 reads CASSLAGTSGRETQYF. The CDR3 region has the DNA TGTGCTAGCAGCTTAGCGGGGACTAGCGGGAGGGAGACCCAGTACTTC.

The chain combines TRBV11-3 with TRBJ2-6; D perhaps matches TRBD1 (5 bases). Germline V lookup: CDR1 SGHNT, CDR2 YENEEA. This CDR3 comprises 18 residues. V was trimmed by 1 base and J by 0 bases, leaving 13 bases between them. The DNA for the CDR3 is TGTGCCAGCAGCTTAGTTAGGGGATTGCGCTCTGGGGCCAACGTCCTGACTTTC. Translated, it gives CASSLVRGLRSGANVLTF.

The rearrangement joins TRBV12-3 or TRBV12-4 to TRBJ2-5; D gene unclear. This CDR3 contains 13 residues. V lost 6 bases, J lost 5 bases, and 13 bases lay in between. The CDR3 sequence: CASRFVSSETQYF. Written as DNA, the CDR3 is TGTGCCAGCAGATTTGTTAGCTCGGAGACCCAGTACTTC.

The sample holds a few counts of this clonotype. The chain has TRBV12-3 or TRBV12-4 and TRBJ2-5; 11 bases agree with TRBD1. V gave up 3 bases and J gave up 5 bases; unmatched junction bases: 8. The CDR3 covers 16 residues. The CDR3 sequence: CASSFRTGGVGETQYF. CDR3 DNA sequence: TGTGCCAGCAGTTTTAGGACAGGGGGCGTGGGGGAGACCCAGTACTTC.

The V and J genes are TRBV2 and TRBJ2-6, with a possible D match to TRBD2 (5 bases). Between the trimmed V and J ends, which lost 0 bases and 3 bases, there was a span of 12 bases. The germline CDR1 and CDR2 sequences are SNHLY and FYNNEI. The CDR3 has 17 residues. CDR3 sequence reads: CASSEAPVGVGANVLTF. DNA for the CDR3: TGTGCCAGCAGTGAAGCTCCAGTGGGAGTTGGGGCCAACGTCCTGACTTTC.

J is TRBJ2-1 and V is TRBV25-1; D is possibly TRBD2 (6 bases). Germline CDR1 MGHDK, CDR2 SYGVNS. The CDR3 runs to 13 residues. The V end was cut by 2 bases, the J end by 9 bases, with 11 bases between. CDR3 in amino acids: CASSERDFGEQFF. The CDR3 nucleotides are TGTGCCAGCAGTGAACGGGACTTCGGTGAGCAGTTCTTC.

The CDR3 reads CASSPQGGDTQYF. The CDR3, as DNA: TGTGCCAGCAGCCCCCAAGGGGGGGATACGCAGTATTTT. The chain joins TRBV7-2 to TRBJ2-3, with D perhaps given as TRBD1 or TRBD2 (6 bases each). This CDR3 is 13 amino acids long. Looked up from germline, CDR1 is SGHTA and CDR2 is FQGNSA. The germline V and J ends were trimmed by 5 bases and 6 bases, with 12 bases remaining between them. Complete variable domain (other parts from reference TRBV7-2 and TRBJ2-3): GAGVSQSPSNKVTEKGKDVELRCDPISGHTALYWYRQSLGQGLEFLIYFQGNSAPDKSGLPSDRFSAERTGGSVSTLTIQRTQQEDSAVYLCASSPQGGDTQYFGPGTRLTVL.

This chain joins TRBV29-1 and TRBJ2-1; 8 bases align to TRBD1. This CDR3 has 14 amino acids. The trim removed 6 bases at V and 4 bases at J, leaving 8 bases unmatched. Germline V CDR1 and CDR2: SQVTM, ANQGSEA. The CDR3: CSVVGTGGYNEQFF. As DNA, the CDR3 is TGCAGCGTCGTTGGGACAGGAGGTTACAATGAGCAGTTCTTC.

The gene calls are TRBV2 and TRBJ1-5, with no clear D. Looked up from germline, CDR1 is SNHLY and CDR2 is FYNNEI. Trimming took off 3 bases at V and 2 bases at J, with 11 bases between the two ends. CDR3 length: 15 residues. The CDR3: CASSDRTGGNQPQHF. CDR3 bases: TGTGCCAGCAGTGATAGGACGGGAGGCAATCAGCCCCAGCATTTT.

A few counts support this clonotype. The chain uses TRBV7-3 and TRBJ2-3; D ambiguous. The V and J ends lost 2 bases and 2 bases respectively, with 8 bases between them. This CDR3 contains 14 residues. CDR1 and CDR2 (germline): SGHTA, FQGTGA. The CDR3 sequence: CASSLVGFTDTQYF. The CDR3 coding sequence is TGTGCCAGCAGCTTAGTTGGGTTCACAGATACGCAGTATTTT.

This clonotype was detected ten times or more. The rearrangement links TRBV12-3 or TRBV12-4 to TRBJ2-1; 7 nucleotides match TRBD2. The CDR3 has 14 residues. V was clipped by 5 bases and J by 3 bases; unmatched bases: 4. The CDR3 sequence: CASSPWGGYNEQFF. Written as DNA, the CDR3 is TGTGCCAGCAGTCCGTGGGGGGGCTACAATGAGCAGTTCTTC.

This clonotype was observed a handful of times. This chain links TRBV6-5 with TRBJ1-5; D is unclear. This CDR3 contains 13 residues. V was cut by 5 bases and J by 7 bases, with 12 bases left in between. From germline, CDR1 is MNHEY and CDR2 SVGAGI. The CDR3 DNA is TGTGCCAGCAGTCGAAGGGTGGGCCAGCCCCAGCATTTT. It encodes CASSRRVGQPQHF.

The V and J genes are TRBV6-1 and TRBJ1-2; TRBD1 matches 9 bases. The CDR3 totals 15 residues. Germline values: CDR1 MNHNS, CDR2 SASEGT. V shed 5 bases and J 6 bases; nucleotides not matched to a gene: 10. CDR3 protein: CASSLGTGRMNGYTF. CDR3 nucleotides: TGTGCCAGCAGTTTGGGGACAGGGAGGATGAATGGCTACACCTTC.

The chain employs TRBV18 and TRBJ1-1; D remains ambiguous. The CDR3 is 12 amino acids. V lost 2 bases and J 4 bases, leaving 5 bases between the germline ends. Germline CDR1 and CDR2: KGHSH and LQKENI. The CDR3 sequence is CASSPSLTEAFF. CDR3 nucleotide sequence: TGTGCCAGCTCACCAAGCCTCACTGAAGCTTTCTTT.

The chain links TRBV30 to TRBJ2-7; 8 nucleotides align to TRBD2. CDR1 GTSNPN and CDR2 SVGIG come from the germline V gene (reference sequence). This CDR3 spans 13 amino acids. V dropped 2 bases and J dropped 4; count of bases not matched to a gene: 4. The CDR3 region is CAWSLGLAYEQYF. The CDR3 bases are TGTGCCTGGAGTCTAGGACTAGCTTACGAGCAGTACTTC. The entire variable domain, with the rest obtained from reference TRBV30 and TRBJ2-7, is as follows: SQTIHQWPATLVQPVGSPLSLECTVEGTSNPNLYWYRQAAGRGLQLLFYSVGIGQISSEVPQNLSASRPQDRQFILSSKKLLLSDSGFYLCAWSLGLAYEQYFGPGTRLTVT.

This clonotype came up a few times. The CDR3 loop reads CASSQGRGGRGETQYF. Written as DNA, the CDR3 is TGCGCCAGCAGCCAAGGGCGAGGGGGAAGAGGGGAGACCCAGTACTTC. The gene calls are TRBV4-1 and TRBJ2-5; D possibly corresponds to TRBD1 (6 bases). The CDR3 runs to 16 residues. The germline V gene has CDR1 MGHRA and CDR2 YSYEKL. V lost 1 base, J lost 5 bases, and 17 bases lay in between.

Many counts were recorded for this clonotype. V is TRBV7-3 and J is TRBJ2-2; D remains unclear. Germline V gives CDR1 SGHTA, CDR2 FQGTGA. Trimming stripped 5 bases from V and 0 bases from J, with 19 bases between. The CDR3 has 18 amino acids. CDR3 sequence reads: CASSPTPGRLSNTGELFF. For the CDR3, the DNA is TGTGCCAGCAGCCCCACCCCGGGTAGGCTGTCGAACACCGGGGAGCTGTTTTTT.

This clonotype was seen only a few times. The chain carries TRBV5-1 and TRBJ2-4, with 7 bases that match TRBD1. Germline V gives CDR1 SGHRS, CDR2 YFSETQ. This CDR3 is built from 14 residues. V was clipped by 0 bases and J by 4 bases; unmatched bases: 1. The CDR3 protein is CASSLEGQKNIQYF. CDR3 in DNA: TGCGCCAGCAGCTTGGAGGGACAGAAAAACATTCAGTACTTC.